This section outlines one T cell receptor beta chain sequence together with its context. Its matching antigen is unknown. The germline V gene has CDR1 MNHEY and CDR2 SVGAGI. The V end lost 3 bases, the J end lost 5 bases, and 13 bases lay between the germline ends. The CDR3 has 14 amino acids. The data are from a study of shared clonotypes between healthy human individuals. Study-wide findings and caveats: Sampling covered nothing but blood. Tissue TCR repertoires likely differ from those found in blood.

Everyone who donated was a Caucasian adult who lived in Nashville, Tennessee. Clones were read by immunoSEQ multiplex PCR, and TCRdb kept only the in-frame ones, dropping some. Found here are 450,000 to 650,000 clones, around 80% of them singletons; the top ten hold about 11%. The TCR originated in a woman aged 40 to 50 in good health. Some clones in this sample may be carry-over from other donors' samples. The gene calls are TRBV6-5 and TRBJ2-5; the D gene is possibly TRBD1 (6 bases). The sequenced sample was PBMCs. The CDR3 region is CASSYRSRGETQYF. As DNA, the CDR3 is TGTGCCAGCAGTTATCGGTCAAGGGGGGAGACCCAGTACTTC.